Below, one TCR beta chain is given with its context. Its cognate antigen is unknown. This CDR3 comprises 15 residues. Trimming took off 2 bases at V and 0 bases at J, with 7 bases between the two ends. Germline V gene data show CDR1 as MNHEY and CDR2 as SVGEGT. Unsorted whole blood yielded the blood RNA, and germline DNA was also extracted. Before the operation took place, approximately 4 milliliters of peripheral blood were collected. This entry belongs to a study of tumor-infiltrating lymphocytes in primary liver carcinoma. Turning to the study itself: Yields of productive TCRbeta reads ranged from roughly 3.5 to 7.13 million per sample and were similar across tissue types.

TCR beta cDNA was made from 500 ng total RNA with a constant-region primer. A slightly modified ARM-PCR protocol with three nested multiplex PCR rounds produced these TCR beta libraries. With TRBV1-TRBV30 forward primers and a C-beta reverse primer, the first two PCR rounds were run for around 10 cycles each. TCRdb redid the calling of the multiplex PCR reads with MiXCR, one entry per CDR3 protein. The data hold hundreds of thousands of distinct CDR3 sequences, with around three fifths observed a single time. Study-wide results and limits: Tumor top-250-clone fractions significantly exceeded those of blood (p = 0.039). Among the pair types, tumor region pairs showed more overlap than tumor-adjacent and tumor-blood pairs.

The V and J genes are TRBV6-2 or TRBV6-3 and TRBJ2-2; D not resolved. The sequencing sample was made of peripheral blood. This receptor was taken from a woman in her twenties or thirties with primary liver carcinoma and hepatitis B virus infection. Here the CDR3 reads CASSYKTTNTGELFF. In DNA, the CDR3 is TGTGCCAGCAGTTACAAGACAACGAACACCGGGGAGCTGTTTTTT.